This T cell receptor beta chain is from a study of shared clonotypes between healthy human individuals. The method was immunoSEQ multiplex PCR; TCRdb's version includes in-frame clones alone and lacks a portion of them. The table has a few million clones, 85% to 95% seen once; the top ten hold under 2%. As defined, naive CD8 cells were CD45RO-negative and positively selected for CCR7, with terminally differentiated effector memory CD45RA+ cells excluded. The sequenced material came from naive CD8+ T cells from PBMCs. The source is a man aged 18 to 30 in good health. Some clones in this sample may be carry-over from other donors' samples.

CDR3 in DNA: TGTGCCAGCAGTCTCCCCGGCAGGGATGTGGACACCGGGGAGCTGTTTTTT. Amino acid sequence: CASSLPGRDVDTGELFF. The rearrangement uses TRBV28 and TRBJ2-2; tentatively, D is TRBD1 (5 bases). The germline V gene has CDR1 MDHEN and CDR2 SYDVKM. CDR3 length: 17 amino acids. With 5 bases removed from V and 3 bases from J, the gap between germline ends came to 19 bases.